The clone carrying this T cell receptor (beta chain) was recorded once. Its antigen is not identified. Via MiXCR, TCRdb re-called the RACE reads, giving one row per CDR3 protein. The profile covers approximately 82,000 distinct CDR3 sequences, with 12% appearing a single time and roughly 3.4% taken by the ten largest. This record belongs to a study of human T cells and chemical hapten exposure. Study as a whole: 2% DPC applied to a roughly 2 cm by roughly 2 cm arm area sensitized donors.

Study-wide results and caveats: There was alopecia in the donors, so their immune response may differ from that of healthy people.

Germline lookup yields CDR1 ENHRY and CDR2 SYGVKD. Trimming pared 11 bases from V and 1 base from J, leaving 14 bases between. The CDR3 contains 13 residues. Time point: patch test 1, 2 weeks after DPC sensitization. Noted treatment: therapeutic diphenylcyclopropenone sensitization with weekly scalp DPC. The study enrolled 18 to 70-year-old alopecia patients suitable for DPC. Total RNA was isolated from unfractionated whole blood. Source: whole blood, taken in connection with sensitization to the hapten diphenylcyclopropenone (DPC). The sequence was obtained from a woman aged 60-75 years with alopecia areata. Some clones in this sample may be carry-over from other donors' samples. The chain links TRBV10-3 to TRBJ1-1, with a tentative D call TRBD1 (6 bases). The CDR3 nucleotides are TGTGCCTCGTACAGGGCCCCGAACACTGAAGCTTTCTTT. Its translation: CASYRAPNTEAFF.